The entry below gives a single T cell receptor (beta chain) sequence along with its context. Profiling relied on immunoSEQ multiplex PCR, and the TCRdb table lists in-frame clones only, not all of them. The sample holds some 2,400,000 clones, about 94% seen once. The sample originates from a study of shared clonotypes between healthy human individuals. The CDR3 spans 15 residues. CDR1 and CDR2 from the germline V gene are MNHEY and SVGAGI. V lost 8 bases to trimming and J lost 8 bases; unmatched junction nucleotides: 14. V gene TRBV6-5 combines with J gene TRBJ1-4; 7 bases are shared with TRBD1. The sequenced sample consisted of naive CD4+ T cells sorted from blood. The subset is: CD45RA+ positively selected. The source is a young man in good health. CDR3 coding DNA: TGTGCCAGCCAGAGGTCAGGGGGAGAGAGGGAAAAACTGTTTTTT. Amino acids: CASQRSGGEREKLFF.